This record looks at one T cell receptor (beta chain) sequence and its context. Profiled with immunoSEQ multiplex PCR; TCRdb holds only in-frame clones, not every one. The sample holds some 220,000 clones, 70% to 90% seen once. This record comes from a study of blood T cell repertoires in COVID-19. Overall study: Sources were T cells, B-cell-depleted T cells, or PBMCs; the material itself was cDNA or gDNA.

V was trimmed by 4 bases and J by 1 base, leaving 10 bases between them. The CDR3 is made up of 14 amino acids. Per germline, CDR1 LGHDT and CDR2 YNNKEL (reference sequence). This chain connects TRBV3-1 (or the pseudogene TRBV3-2) to TRBJ1-1; D remains ambiguous. The TCR was taken from a woman between 40 and 55 years old with acute COVID-19. Input material: PBMCs or T cells enriched from blood (not recorded which). The CDR3 bases are TGTGCCAGCAGCCTAGAGACACCGAACACTGAAGCTTTCTTT. Translation gives CASSLETPNTEAFF.